The 12 T cell receptor beta chains listed next were all sequenced from one sample in a study of post-analysis software for immune sequencing data. Overall study results and limits: Patients had higher frequencies than controls of five TRBV segments, including TRBV5-6, TRBV5-1 and TRBV20-1.

Carried by the TCR beta cDNA libraries were unique molecular identifiers. TCRdb fed the PCR reads into MiXCR, producing one record per CDR3 protein. Seen here are around 700,000 distinct CDR3 sequences, 55% to 60% observed once, and the top ten hold about 11%. These receptors lack a known antigen. Sequences were obtained from blood. The receptor set was obtained from a girl aged 2-9 years with multiple sclerosis.

The chain joins TRBV2 to TRBJ1-5, with TRBD1 as a possible D gene (5 bases). Looked up from germline, CDR1 is SNHLY and CDR2 is FYNNEI. V lost 5 bases and J lost 1, with 12 bases in between. The CDR3 runs to 15 residues. The CDR3 DNA is TGTGCCAGCAGTTGGGGGATGGCGAGCAATCAGCCCCAGCATTTT. This translates into CASSWGMASNQPQHF. Full variable domain (remainder filled in from reference TRBV2 and TRBJ1-5): EPEVTQTPSHQVTQMGQEVILRCVPISNHLYFYWYRQILGQKVEFLVSFYNNEISEKSEIFDDQFSVERPDGSNFTLKIRSTKLEDSAMYFCASSWGMASNQPQHFGDGTRLSIL.

V and J are TRBV11-2 and TRBJ2-3; 11 bases align to TRBD2. There are 16 residues in the CDR3. V lost 6 bases to trimming and J lost 0 bases; unmatched junction nucleotides: 5. CDR1 and CDR2 from the germline V gene are SGHAT and FQNNGV. In DNA form, the CDR3 reads TGTGCCAGCAGTCCAATAGCGGGAGGGAGCACAGATACGCAGTATTTT. Translating it yields CASSPIAGGSTDTQYF. Full variable domain (rest looked up from reference TRBV11-2 and TRBJ2-3): EAGVAQSPRYKIIEKRQSVAFWCNPISGHATLYWYQQILGQGPKLLIQFQNNGVVDDSQLPKDRFSAERLKGVDSTLKIQPAKLEDSAVYLCASSPIAGGSTDTQYFGPGTRLTVL.

This clonotype was counted a few times. V usage is TRBV28 and J usage is TRBJ2-1; D is unclear. Trimming left V 2 bases short and J 4 bases short, with 15 bases between. Germline values: CDR1 MDHEN, CDR2 SYDVKM. The CDR3 sequence is 16 residues long. CDR3 region: CASSLRRDLRYNEQFF. DNA for the CDR3: TGTGCCAGCAGTTTAAGGCGCGACCTAAGATACAATGAGCAGTTCTTC.

The chain combines TRBV11-2 with TRBJ2-1; 8 bases line up with TRBD2. This CDR3 is built from 15 residues. Germline V gene sequence: CDR1 SGHAT, CDR2 FQNNGV. V shed 0 bases and J 6 bases; nucleotides not matched to a gene: 4. Written as DNA, the CDR3 is TGTGCCAGCAGCTTAGATGGCGGGGGGCTCAATGAGCAGTTCTTC. This gives the protein CASSLDGGGLNEQFF.

V gene TRBV29-1 combines with J gene TRBJ1-1; D is undetermined. The ends were cut back, 4 bases at V and 0 bases at J, with 9 bases in the middle. Per the germline V gene, CDR1 is SQVTM and CDR2 is ANQGSEA. The CDR3 sequence is 13 residues long. CDR3 residues: CSVAQSMNTEAFF. The CDR3 DNA reads TGCAGCGTTGCACAGTCTATGAACACTGAAGCTTTCTTT.

The rearrangement links TRBV29-1 to TRBJ2-3, with D perhaps matching TRBD2 (5 bases). Trimming stripped 0 bases from V and 4 bases from J, with 11 bases between. CDR3 length: 14 residues. Germline V gene data show CDR1 as SQVTM and CDR2 as ANQGSEA. CDR3 sequence: CSVEDGISADTQYF. For the CDR3, the DNA is TGCAGCGTTGAAGACGGGATTTCGGCAGATACGCAGTATTTT.

The J gene is TRBJ2-1, the V gene TRBV5-1; TRBD2 might be the D (6 bases). The CDR3 covers 13 residues. Trimming removed 5 bases from V and 8 bases from J, with 14 bases in between. CDR1 and CDR2 from the germline V gene are SGHRS and YFSETQ. The chain's CDR3 is CASSPELAHEQFF. In DNA form, the CDR3 reads TGCGCCAGCAGTCCCGAACTAGCCCATGAGCAGTTCTTC.

The J gene is TRBJ1-6, the V gene TRBV7-2; D gene unclear. Germline V gives CDR1 SGHTA, CDR2 FQGNSA. V dropped 3 bases and J dropped 10 bases, with 19 bases sitting between them. There are 16 residues in the CDR3. The CDR3 here is CASSFTIEGSQSPLHF. In DNA form, the CDR3 reads TGTGCCAGCAGCTTTACTATTGAAGGTTCCCAATCACCCCTCCACTTT.

Worth noting for this clonotype: Mismatch with germline at one junction end may stem from a read error. V usage is TRBV4-1 and J usage is TRBJ1-2, with D tentatively TRBD1 (5 bases). This CDR3 contains 15 residues. Germline V gene data show CDR1 as MGHRA and CDR2 as YSYEKL. CDR3 protein: CTSSQEAGLRGGYTF. CDR3 in DNA: TGCACCAGCAGCCAAGAGGCAGGGTTGCGCGGTGGCTACACCTTC.

This rearrangement joins TRBV7-9 to TRBJ2-3; D call uncertain. Trimming pared 5 bases from V and 2 bases from J, leaving 17 bases between. Per germline, CDR1 SEHNR and CDR2 FQNEAQ (reference sequence). This CDR3 is 16 amino acids long. The CDR3 loop is CASSPRQGGVTDTQYF. Written as DNA, the CDR3 is TGTGCCAGCAGCCCGAGACAAGGTGGCGTCACAGATACGCAGTATTTT. The full variable domain, rest sourced from reference TRBV7-9 and TRBJ2-3, is DTGVSQNPRHKITKRGQNVTFRCDPISEHNRLYWYRQTLGQGPEFLTYFQNEAQLEKSRLLSDRFSAERPKGSFSTLEIQRTEQGDSAMYLCASSPRQGGVTDTQYFGPGTRLTVL.

The rearrangement uses TRBV5-6 and TRBJ1-2, with D unresolved. Germline V gene lookup returns CDR1 SGHDT and CDR2 YYEEEE. The CDR3 runs 14 residues. The germline V and J ends were trimmed by 0 bases and 3 bases, with 9 bases remaining between them. CDR3 loop: CASSLVPGDYGYTF. In DNA, the CDR3 is TGTGCCAGCAGCTTGGTTCCGGGCGACTATGGCTACACCTTC.

J is TRBJ2-1 and V is TRBV5-1, with D hard to call. The CDR3 totals 13 residues. V lost 0 bases to trimming and J lost 4 bases, with 5 bases between them. CDR1 and CDR2 from the germline V gene are SGHRS and YFSETQ. Here the CDR3 reads CASSLDVYNEQFF. The CDR3 DNA follows: TGCGCCAGCAGCTTGGATGTGTACAATGAGCAGTTCTTC. Looking up the rest from reference TRBV5-1 and TRBJ2-1 gives the full variable domain: KAGVTQTPRYLIKTRGQQVTLSCSPISGHRSVSWYQQTPGQGLQFLFEYFSETQRNKGNFPGRFSGRQFSNSRSEMNVSTLELGDSALYLCASSLDVYNEQFFGPGTRLTVL.